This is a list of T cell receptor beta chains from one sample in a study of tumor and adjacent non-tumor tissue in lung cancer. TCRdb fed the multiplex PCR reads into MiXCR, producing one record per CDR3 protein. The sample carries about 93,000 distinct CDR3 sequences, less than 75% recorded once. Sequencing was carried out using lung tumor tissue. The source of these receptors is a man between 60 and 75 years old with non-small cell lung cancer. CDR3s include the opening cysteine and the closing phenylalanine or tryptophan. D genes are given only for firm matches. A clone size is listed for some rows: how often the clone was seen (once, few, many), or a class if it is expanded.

cdr3_nt: TGCAATGCTACCCCGGGCCTTCGGCCCCACAATGAGCAGTTCTTC
cdr3_aa: CNATPGLRPHNEQFF
d_call: NA
cdr3_length: 15
j_call: TRBJ2-1
v_call: TRBV20-1
clone_size: NA

cdr3_nt: TGCGCCAACAGCCCCGATCCAGCCACCTACAAGCAGTACTTC
cdr3_aa: CANSPDPATYKQYF
d_call: NA
cdr3_length: 14
j_call: TRBJ2-7
v_call: TRBV5-1
clone_size: NA

cdr3_nt: TGTGCCAGCAGCCTAGGGGCGGGGAACGGGGAGCTGTTTTTT
cdr3_aa: CASSLGAGNGELFF
d_call: NA
cdr3_length: 14
j_call: TRBJ2-2
v_call: TRBV9
clone_size: NA

cdr3_nt: TGCGCCAGCAGCCAAGCGCATGCTATACCTTCCAATGAGCAGTTCTTC
cdr3_aa: CASSQAHAIPSNEQFF
d_call: NA
cdr3_length: 16
j_call: TRBJ2-1
v_call: TRBV4-1
clone_size: NA

cdr3_nt: TGCAGTACTTCCCCCGGGACAGGGAACGCTGAAGCTTTCTTT
cdr3_aa: CSTSPGTGNAEAFF
d_call: TRBD1
cdr3_length: 14
j_call: TRBJ1-1
v_call: TRBV20-1
clone_size: NA

cdr3_nt: TGCGCCAACAGCCAAGGAGATTACGAGCAGTACTTC
cdr3_aa: CANSQGDYEQYF
d_call: NA
cdr3_length: 12
j_call: TRBJ2-7
v_call: TRBV4-1
clone_size: NA

cdr3_nt: TGTGCCACCAGCTCCGCTTTGGGACTAGCGGCAGGGCCGATGATGCTGTTCTTC
cdr3_aa: CATSSALGLAAGPMMLFF
d_call: TRBD2
cdr3_length: 18
j_call: TRBJ2-1
v_call: TRBV11-2
clone_size: NA

cdr3_nt: TGTGCCAGCAGCGTTCGACAGGGGAGCTCCTACAATGAGCAGTTCTTC
cdr3_aa: CASSVRQGSSYNEQFF
d_call: TRBD1
cdr3_length: 16
j_call: TRBJ2-1
v_call: TRBV11-3
clone_size: medium-sized

cdr3_nt: TGTGCCAGCAGAGAGCCTGGTAGCGGCCGATATACGCAGTATTTT
cdr3_aa: CASREPGSGRYTQYF
d_call: NA
cdr3_length: 15
j_call: TRBJ2-3
v_call: TRBV6-1
clone_size: many

cdr3_nt: TGTGCCATCGGTGCCCTGGGGTCTGGTGAAGCTTTCTTT
cdr3_aa: CAIGALGSGEAFF
d_call: NA
cdr3_length: 13
j_call: TRBJ1-1
v_call: TRBV10-3
clone_size: NA

cdr3_nt: TGTGCCTGGACCACCCTCCAAGAAACGAAGTATTTT
cdr3_aa: CAWTTLQETKYF
d_call: NA
cdr3_length: 12
j_call: TRBJ2-3
v_call: TRBV30
clone_size: few

cdr3_nt: TGTGCCAGCAGTTTATTCCCGGCCAGACTCTTTGGAAACACCATATATTTT
cdr3_aa: CASSLFPARLFGNTIYF
d_call: NA
cdr3_length: 17
j_call: TRBJ1-3
v_call: TRBV28
clone_size: many

cdr3_nt: TGTGCCAGCAGCCGGACAGGGAGAATGTCTGGGGCCAACGTCCTGACTTTC
cdr3_aa: CASSRTGRMSGANVLTF
d_call: TRBD1
cdr3_length: 17
j_call: TRBJ2-6
v_call: TRBV7-9
clone_size: NA

cdr3_nt: TGCAGCGTTGGGGGACAGCCTAACTATGGCTACACCTTC
cdr3_aa: CSVGGQPNYGYTF
d_call: TRBD1
cdr3_length: 13
j_call: TRBJ1-2
v_call: TRBV29-1
clone_size: medium-sized

cdr3_nt: TGTGCCAGCAGCCTGGGGACAGGGGGGCACAATCAGCCCCAGCATTTT
cdr3_aa: CASSLGTGGHNQPQHF
d_call: TRBD1
cdr3_length: 16
j_call: TRBJ1-5
v_call: TRBV5-6
clone_size: few

cdr3_nt: TGTGCCAGCAGTGCCACCACGGGGACACACGGAGAGACCCAGTACTTC
cdr3_aa: CASSATTGTHGETQYF
d_call: NA
cdr3_length: 16
j_call: TRBJ2-5
v_call: TRBV6-2/TRBV6-3
clone_size: NA

cdr3_nt: TGCAGCGTCGTGACTAGCGGAGGGTACGAGCAGTACTTC
cdr3_aa: CSVVTSGGYEQYF
d_call: TRBD2
cdr3_length: 13
j_call: TRBJ2-7
v_call: TRBV29-1
clone_size: many

cdr3_nt: TGCAGTGCTAGAGGCACACTCCGGGACATCAAGGGCAATGAGCAGTTCTTC
cdr3_aa: CSARGTLRDIKGNEQFF
d_call: NA
cdr3_length: 17
j_call: TRBJ2-1
v_call: TRBV20-1
clone_size: NA

cdr3_nt: TGTGCCAGCCGCCCGCACCGGGGGATGAGGAACGAGCAGTTCTTC
cdr3_aa: CASRPHRGMRNEQFF
d_call: NA
cdr3_length: 15
j_call: TRBJ2-1
v_call: TRBV11-2
clone_size: NA

cdr3_nt: TGTGCCAGCAGATTCCCTACCGACAGGGAAGCTTTCTTT
cdr3_aa: CASRFPTDREAFF
d_call: NA
cdr3_length: 13
j_call: TRBJ1-1
v_call: TRBV11-2
clone_size: NA

cdr3_nt: TGTGCCACCAGTGATTTGAGGGACAGGGGCGGGGATGAGCAGTTCTTC
cdr3_aa: CATSDLRDRGGDEQFF
d_call: TRBD1
cdr3_length: 16
j_call: TRBJ2-1
v_call: TRBV24-1
clone_size: few

cdr3_nt: TGTGCCAGCAGCTTGGTCCTTAACTCATACGAGCAGTACTTC
cdr3_aa: CASSLVLNSYEQYF
d_call: NA
cdr3_length: 14
j_call: TRBJ2-7
v_call: TRBV5-6
clone_size: NA

cdr3_nt: TGTGCCAGCAGCCCCAGGAGCTCCTATAATTCACCCCTCCACTTT
cdr3_aa: CASSPRSSYNSPLHF
d_call: NA
cdr3_length: 15
j_call: TRBJ1-6
v_call: TRBV21-1
clone_size: many

cdr3_nt: TGTGCCAGCAGCCCCGACGGTGGGGGTTGGGTCTATGGCTACACCTTC
cdr3_aa: CASSPDGGGWVYGYTF
d_call: NA
cdr3_length: 16
j_call: TRBJ1-2
v_call: TRBV7-8
clone_size: many

cdr3_nt: TGTGCCAGCGCGGCGGGGGCAGTGGGTTATGGCTACACCTTC
cdr3_aa: CASAAGAVGYGYTF
d_call: NA
cdr3_length: 14
j_call: TRBJ1-2
v_call: TRBV12-3/TRBV12-4
clone_size: NA

cdr3_nt: TGTGCCTGGAGTGTCGCGCAATATAGCAATCAGCCCCAGCATTTT
cdr3_aa: CAWSVAQYSNQPQHF
d_call: NA
cdr3_length: 15
j_call: TRBJ1-5
v_call: TRBV30
clone_size: many

cdr3_nt: TGTGCCAGCTGCCTCCAAGGGTCTACGCAGTATTTT
cdr3_aa: CASCLQGSTQYF
d_call: NA
cdr3_length: 12
j_call: TRBJ2-3
v_call: TRBV13
clone_size: once

cdr3_nt: TGTGCCAGCAGCTTGAATCTAAGAAGTACTGAAGCTTTCTTT
cdr3_aa: CASSLNLRSTEAFF
d_call: NA
cdr3_length: 14
j_call: TRBJ1-1
v_call: TRBV5-1
clone_size: NA

cdr3_nt: TGTGCCAGCAGTATCGGACGGTTCCAGAGCTCTGGAAACACCATATATTTT
cdr3_aa: CASSIGRFQSSGNTIYF
d_call: NA
cdr3_length: 17
j_call: TRBJ1-3
v_call: TRBV6-5
clone_size: many

cdr3_nt: TGTACCAGTAGTTGGACAGGGGGTTATGAGCAGTTCTTC
cdr3_aa: CTSSWTGGYEQFF
d_call: TRBD1
cdr3_length: 13
j_call: TRBJ2-1
v_call: TRBV12-3/TRBV12-4
clone_size: NA

cdr3_nt: TGTGCCAGCACCCCCATTGGGGCAACTAACGAAAAACTGTTTTTT
cdr3_aa: CASTPIGATNEKLFF
d_call: NA
cdr3_length: 15
j_call: TRBJ1-4
v_call: TRBV12-3/TRBV12-4
clone_size: NA

cdr3_nt: TGTGCCAGCAGGCTCGACAGTTACGAGCAGTACTTC
cdr3_aa: CASRLDSYEQYF
d_call: NA
cdr3_length: 12
j_call: TRBJ2-7
v_call: TRBV6-6
clone_size: once

cdr3_nt: TGTGCCAGCAGTTTAATCCTCGGACAGGGAAGCTACGAGCAGTACTTC
cdr3_aa: CASSLILGQGSYEQYF
d_call: TRBD1
cdr3_length: 16
j_call: TRBJ2-7
v_call: TRBV11-2
clone_size: few

cdr3_nt: TGTGCCAGCAGCTTAGGATACCTGGGACTAGCGGGAAAGATCTCGGTGCATGAGCAGTTCTTC
cdr3_aa: CASSLGYLGLAGKISVHEQFF
d_call: TRBD2
cdr3_length: 21
j_call: TRBJ2-1
v_call: TRBV7-8
clone_size: NA

cdr3_nt: TGTGCCAGCTCCACCGGAGGGGTAAAACTGTTTTTT
cdr3_aa: CASSTGGVKLFF
d_call: NA
cdr3_length: 12
j_call: TRBJ1-4
v_call: TRBV12-3/TRBV12-4
clone_size: NA

cdr3_nt: TGTGCCATCAGGTCCCAAGGGGGGAACACTGAAGCTTTCTTT
cdr3_aa: CAIRSQGGNTEAFF
d_call: NA
cdr3_length: 14
j_call: TRBJ1-1
v_call: TRBV10-3
clone_size: many

cdr3_nt: TGTGCCAGCAGTTATGGTGCAGACGGATACTTCTCCTACTATGAGCAGTTCTTC
cdr3_aa: CASSYGADGYFSYYEQFF
d_call: NA
cdr3_length: 18
j_call: TRBJ2-1
v_call: TRBV6-5
clone_size: NA

cdr3_nt: TGTGCCAGCAGCCGGGGGGGGACTACGCACTCCCTCGAGCAATACTTC
cdr3_aa: CASSRGGTTHSLEQYF
d_call: TRBD2
cdr3_length: 16
j_call: TRBJ2-7
v_call: TRBV11-3
clone_size: NA

cdr3_nt: TGTGCCAACATCCCGGTGACAGGGGCCTACGAGCAGTACTTC
cdr3_aa: CANIPVTGAYEQYF
d_call: TRBD1
cdr3_length: 14
j_call: TRBJ2-7
v_call: TRBV6-2/TRBV6-3
clone_size: NA

cdr3_nt: TGCGCCACCAGCTTAGTCCCCCCGGGAGGAAAGACCCAGTACTTC
cdr3_aa: CATSLVPPGGKTQYF
d_call: TRBD2
cdr3_length: 15
j_call: TRBJ2-5
v_call: TRBV11-2
clone_size: once

cdr3_nt: TGTGCCAGCAGCTTAGTGGGGGAACTGCCTTACCGAGGGGAGCAGTTCTTC
cdr3_aa: CASSLVGELPYRGEQFF
d_call: NA
cdr3_length: 17
j_call: TRBJ2-1
v_call: TRBV11-2
clone_size: large

cdr3_nt: TGCACCAGCATCCAACTGGTCGGGGGGCCCTACGAGCTGTACTTC
cdr3_aa: CTSIQLVGGPYELYF
d_call: NA
cdr3_length: 15
j_call: TRBJ2-7
v_call: TRBV4-1
clone_size: NA

cdr3_nt: TGTGCCAGCAGTGAATACGTACCGGGAGGGTTTGGTGAAAAACTGTTTTTT
cdr3_aa: CASSEYVPGGFGEKLFF
d_call: NA
cdr3_length: 17
j_call: TRBJ1-4
v_call: TRBV2
clone_size: once

cdr3_nt: TGCAGCTTTAGACCAGCGGGAGGTGGGGGCGAGCAGTACTTC
cdr3_aa: CSFRPAGGGGEQYF
d_call: TRBD2
cdr3_length: 14
j_call: TRBJ2-7
v_call: TRBV29-1
clone_size: NA

cdr3_nt: TGTGCCAGTAGTTTAACAAGTGGTGAGGCCAACGTCCTGACTTTC
cdr3_aa: CASSLTSGEANVLTF
d_call: NA
cdr3_length: 15
j_call: TRBJ2-6
v_call: TRBV19
clone_size: NA

cdr3_nt: TGTGCCATCAGCAGGCGGACAGGGACCACAGATACGCAGTATTTT
cdr3_aa: CAISRRTGTTDTQYF
d_call: TRBD1
cdr3_length: 15
j_call: TRBJ2-3
v_call: TRBV10-3
clone_size: few

cdr3_nt: TGCGCCAGCAGTTGGCAGGGGAATCAGTCCCAGCATTTT
cdr3_aa: CASSWQGNQSQHF
d_call: NA
cdr3_length: 13
j_call: TRBJ1-5
v_call: TRBV10-2
clone_size: NA

cdr3_nt: TGCAGTGCTAAAGGGGGTAGCGGGAGGGCCGGATTCTACAATGAGCAGTTCTTC
cdr3_aa: CSAKGGSGRAGFYNEQFF
d_call: TRBD2
cdr3_length: 18
j_call: TRBJ2-1
v_call: TRBV20-1
clone_size: once

cdr3_nt: TGTGCCAGCAGTAAACCGGGACTGGGCTACGAGCAGTACTTC
cdr3_aa: CASSKPGLGYEQYF
d_call: NA
cdr3_length: 14
j_call: TRBJ2-7
v_call: TRBV6-2/TRBV6-3
clone_size: many

cdr3_nt: TGTGCCAGCAGAATAGACAGGGGCTTTTACAATGAGCAGTTCTTC
cdr3_aa: CASRIDRGFYNEQFF
d_call: TRBD1
cdr3_length: 15
j_call: TRBJ2-1
v_call: TRBV12-3/TRBV12-4
clone_size: many

cdr3_nt: TGCAGTGCTGCCGCAAGTTTGAACACTGAAGCTTTCTTT
cdr3_aa: CSAAASLNTEAFF
d_call: NA
cdr3_length: 13
j_call: TRBJ1-1
v_call: TRBV20-1
clone_size: many

cdr3_nt: TGTGCCAGCACCAAGGGGAAATCTAATGAAAAACTGCTTTTT
cdr3_aa: CASTKGKSNEKLLF
d_call: NA
cdr3_length: 14
j_call: TRBJ1-4
v_call: TRBV6-1
clone_size: NA

cdr3_nt: TGTGCCAGCAGCTTGACAGGAGGAACTGAAGCTTTCTTT
cdr3_aa: CASSLTGGTEAFF
d_call: NA
cdr3_length: 13
j_call: TRBJ1-1
v_call: TRBV11-2
clone_size: NA

cdr3_nt: TGTACCAGCAGCTTAGGGGAGACCCAATACTTC
cdr3_aa: CTSSLGETQYF
d_call: NA
cdr3_length: 11
j_call: TRBJ2-5
v_call: TRBV11-2
clone_size: NA

cdr3_nt: TGTGCCTGCAGCTTAGGGCCCGGCGAGCAGTACTTC
cdr3_aa: CACSLGPGEQYF
d_call: NA
cdr3_length: 12
j_call: TRBJ2-7
v_call: TRBV7-9
clone_size: few

cdr3_nt: TGTGCCAGCAGCCCAGGGGGACAGGAGACCCAGTACTTC
cdr3_aa: CASSPGGQETQYF
d_call: TRBD1
cdr3_length: 13
j_call: TRBJ2-5
v_call: TRBV9
clone_size: few

cdr3_nt: TGTGCCAGCAGCTTAGCAACCGGGACAGAAAACTATGGCTACACCTTC
cdr3_aa: CASSLATGTENYGYTF
d_call: TRBD1
cdr3_length: 16
j_call: TRBJ1-2
v_call: TRBV11-3
clone_size: NA

cdr3_nt: TGTGCCAGCAGCCCTACTAGCGGGGGGGCAGTTGGTACGCAGTATTTT
cdr3_aa: CASSPTSGGAVGTQYF
d_call: TRBD2
cdr3_length: 16
j_call: TRBJ2-3
v_call: TRBV6-2/TRBV6-3
clone_size: many

cdr3_nt: TGTGCCACCAGCAGAGATCTAATCACAGATACGCAGTATTTT
cdr3_aa: CATSRDLITDTQYF
d_call: NA
cdr3_length: 14
j_call: TRBJ2-3
v_call: TRBV15
clone_size: NA